The 15 T cell receptor beta chains given below trace back to one sample, sequenced in a study of vaccination and CD4 T cells after COVID-19. Stated time point: late sampling 161 to 241 days after vaccination in three convalescent patients. As for treatment: approximately nine-day PBMC culture with coronavirus spike peptide pools or control peptides (ViraFEST assay). For these receptors, no antigen is known. At the Johns Hopkins FTIC core, DNA taken from cultured CD4+ T cells was sequenced by way of the Oncomine TCR Beta short-read assay. TCRdb redid the calling of the PCR reads with MiXCR, one entry per CDR3 protein. The profile covers about 20,000 distinct CDR3 sequences, with roughly 35% appearing a single time and less than 3% taken by the ten largest. The sequencing here drew on CD4+ T cells from blood, cultured in vitro, taken about 7 months after SARS-CoV-2 vaccination. These receptors were obtained from a human donor who had recovered from COVID-19.

The chain joins TRBV29-1 to TRBJ2-7; 9 bases are shared with TRBD1. The CDR3 is made up of 12 amino acids. Germline values: CDR1 SQVTM, CDR2 ANQGSEA. With V trimmed by 7 bases and J by 5 bases, 6 bases remained unmatched. The CDR3 is CSGRDRADEQYF. The CDR3 nucleotides read TGCAGCGGAAGGGACAGGGCGGACGAGCAGTACTTC.

This sequence joins TRBV6-2 or TRBV6-3 and TRBJ2-3; 8 nucleotides line up with TRBD2. The CDR3 is 18 residues long. Germline-derived CDR1 and CDR2 are MNHEY and SVGEGT. V gave up 2 bases and J gave up 2 bases; unmatched junction bases: 12. The CDR3 DNA reads TGTGCCAGCAGTTACGTACGGCCCGGGAGGGGTGACACAGATACGCAGTATTTT. It codes for CASSYVRPGRGDTDTQYF.

This chain joins TRBV6-1 and TRBJ1-1; D gene uncertain. Deletions cut 3 bases from V and 5 bases from J, with 10 bases between. The CDR3 runs 13 residues. CDR1 and CDR2 (germline): MNHNS, SASEGT. CDR3 sequence reads: CASSDRPGTEAFF. The CDR3 DNA is TGTGCCAGCAGTGATAGACCCGGTACTGAAGCTTTCTTT.

This clonotype appeared a few times. The chain joins TRBV25-1 to TRBJ2-1; the match to TRBD1 covers 9 bases. This CDR3 spans 17 amino acids. Germline V gene data show CDR1 as MGHDK and CDR2 as SYGVNS. Trimming cost V 4 bases and J 4 bases; bases outside gene matches: 11. The CDR3 here is CASSGHSTGGAYNEQFF. The CDR3 DNA is TGTGCCAGCAGTGGCCATTCTACAGGGGGCGCTTACAATGAGCAGTTCTTC.

The chain uses TRBV19 and TRBJ2-1, with D maybe TRBD2 (5 bases). This CDR3 spans 13 amino acids. V was shortened by 10 bases and J by 4 bases, with 14 bases between the two germline ends. Germline V gene lookup returns CDR1 LNHDA and CDR2 SQIVND (reference sequence). In DNA form, the CDR3 reads TGTGCCACCCAAGAGGGAACGTACAATGAGCAGTTCTTC. This translates into CATQEGTYNEQFF. Using reference TRBV19 and TRBJ2-1 for the parts outside the CDR3, the full variable domain is DGGITQSPKYLFRKEGQNVTLSCEQNLNHDAMYWYRQDPGQGLRLIYYSQIVNDFQKGDIAEGYSVSREKKESFPLTVTSAQKNPTAFYLCATQEGTYNEQFFGPGTRLTVL.

A remark on this clonotype: As the CDR3 is not closed by the conserved phenylalanine or tryptophan, this likely results from a read error. This rearrangement joins TRBV20-1 to TRBJ1-2; maybe TRBD1 (5 bases). This CDR3 contains 13 residues. V gave up 0 bases and J gave up 5 bases, with 10 bases separating them. Germline CDR1 and CDR2: DFQATT and SNEGSKA (reference sequence). In DNA, the CDR3 is TGCAGTGCTAGAGATCACAGGTCGTATGGCTACACCCTC. This encodes CSARDHRSYGYTL.

This clonotype was found a few times. The V gene is TRBV28, the J gene TRBJ1-2; 10 nucleotides agree with TRBD1. J was trimmed by 2 bases and V by 7 bases; bases with no gene match: 13. Germline CDR1 is MDHEN and CDR2 is SYDVKM. CDR3 length: 17 amino acids. CDR3 nucleotide sequence: TGTGCCAGCAAGGGAGCGACAGGGGGCGTTAGGAACTATGGCTACACCTTC. This codes for CASKGATGGVRNYGYTF.

This clonotype qualifies as medium-sized (0.01 to 0.1%). The V call is TRBV11-1, the J call TRBJ2-7; 8 bases agree with TRBD1. V shed 5 bases and J 7 bases; nucleotides not matched to a gene: 4. The CDR3 has 12 amino acids. Germline-derived CDR1 and CDR2 are SGHAT and FQDESV (reference sequence). The CDR3 sequence is CASSGQGREQYF. CDR3 sequence (DNA): TGTGCCAGCAGCGGACAGGGACGAGAGCAGTACTTC.

This clonotype turned up a few times. The gene calls are TRBV20-1 and TRBJ2-3; no clear D gene. Trimming shortened V by 3 bases and J by 1 base, and 8 bases separated the two germline ends. Germline V lookup: CDR1 DFQATT, CDR2 SNEGSKA (reference sequence). This CDR3 spans 13 amino acids. The CDR3 bases are TGCAGTGCTAGTCAACGAGGCACAGATACGCAGTATTTT. Protein product: CSASQRGTDTQYF.

The chain couples TRBV27 to TRBJ2-4, with TRBD1 as a possible D gene (6 bases). This CDR3 comprises 13 residues. Germline assignment: CDR1 MNHEY and CDR2 SMNVEV (reference sequence). V was trimmed by 6 bases and J by 10 bases, leaving 16 bases between them. As DNA, the CDR3 is TGTGCCAGCAGGGGGGCCGGGGCTCGGATTCAGTACTTC. Protein sequence: CASRGAGARIQYF.

This clonotype was detected only a few times. The chain joins TRBV27 to TRBJ2-3; maybe TRBD1 (6 bases). CDR1 and CDR2 from the germline V gene are MNHEY and SMNVEV (reference sequence). The germline V and J ends were trimmed by 6 bases and 2 bases, with 15 bases remaining between them. The CDR3 consists of 15 residues. CDR3 bases: TGTGCCAGCAGCTCATTTGGACAGTTCACAGATACGCAGTATTTT. This gives the protein CASSSFGQFTDTQYF.

Relative to its sample, this clonotype is medium-sized. The chain combines TRBV6-1 with TRBJ1-5; D is perhaps TRBD1 (6 bases). The CDR3 is 15 residues long. Germline CDR1 reads MNHNS; CDR2 reads SASEGT. Trimming took 7 bases from V and 0 from J, leaving 13 bases between them. CDR3: CASTIWTVSNQPQHF. CDR3 nucleotide sequence: TGTGCCAGCACAATATGGACAGTTAGCAATCAGCCCCAGCATTTT.

The V call is TRBV6-1, the J call TRBJ2-7; 7 bases fit TRBD2. The CDR3 contains 14 residues. Germline-derived CDR1 and CDR2 are MNHNS and SASEGT. The trim removed 5 bases at V and 4 bases at J, leaving 8 bases unmatched. DNA for the CDR3: TGTGCCAGCAGTACCTCTAGCGGCGGTTACGAGCAGTACTTC. Protein: CASSTSSGGYEQYF.

The chain employs TRBV28 and TRBJ1-1, with TRBD1 matching 10 bases. The CDR3 spans 15 residues. V gave up 8 bases and J gave up 3 bases; unmatched junction bases: 9. CDR1 MDHEN and CDR2 SYDVKM come from the germline V gene. CDR3 sequence (DNA): TGTGCCAGCGGCCCAAAGGACAGGGGGGACACTGAAGCTTTCTTT. It yields the protein CASGPKDRGDTEAFF.

In its sample, this clonotype is medium-sized (0.01 to 0.1%). V usage is TRBV7-9 and J usage is TRBJ2-5, with 7 bases aligning to TRBD2. The CDR3 consists of 12 residues. The J segment lost 5 bases and the V segment lost 5 bases, leaving 2 bases of the junction unmatched. Per the germline V gene, CDR1 is SEHNR and CDR2 is FQNEAQ (reference sequence). For the CDR3, the DNA is TGTGCCAGCAGCCCAGCGGGGGAGACCCAGTACTTC. This codes for CASSPAGETQYF. Full variable domain (remainder filled in from reference TRBV7-9 and TRBJ2-5): DTGVSQNPRHKITKRGQNVTFRCDPISEHNRLYWYRQTLGQGPEFLTYFQNEAQLEKSRLLSDRFSAERPKGSFSTLEIQRTEQGDSAMYLCASSPAGETQYFGPGTRLLVL.